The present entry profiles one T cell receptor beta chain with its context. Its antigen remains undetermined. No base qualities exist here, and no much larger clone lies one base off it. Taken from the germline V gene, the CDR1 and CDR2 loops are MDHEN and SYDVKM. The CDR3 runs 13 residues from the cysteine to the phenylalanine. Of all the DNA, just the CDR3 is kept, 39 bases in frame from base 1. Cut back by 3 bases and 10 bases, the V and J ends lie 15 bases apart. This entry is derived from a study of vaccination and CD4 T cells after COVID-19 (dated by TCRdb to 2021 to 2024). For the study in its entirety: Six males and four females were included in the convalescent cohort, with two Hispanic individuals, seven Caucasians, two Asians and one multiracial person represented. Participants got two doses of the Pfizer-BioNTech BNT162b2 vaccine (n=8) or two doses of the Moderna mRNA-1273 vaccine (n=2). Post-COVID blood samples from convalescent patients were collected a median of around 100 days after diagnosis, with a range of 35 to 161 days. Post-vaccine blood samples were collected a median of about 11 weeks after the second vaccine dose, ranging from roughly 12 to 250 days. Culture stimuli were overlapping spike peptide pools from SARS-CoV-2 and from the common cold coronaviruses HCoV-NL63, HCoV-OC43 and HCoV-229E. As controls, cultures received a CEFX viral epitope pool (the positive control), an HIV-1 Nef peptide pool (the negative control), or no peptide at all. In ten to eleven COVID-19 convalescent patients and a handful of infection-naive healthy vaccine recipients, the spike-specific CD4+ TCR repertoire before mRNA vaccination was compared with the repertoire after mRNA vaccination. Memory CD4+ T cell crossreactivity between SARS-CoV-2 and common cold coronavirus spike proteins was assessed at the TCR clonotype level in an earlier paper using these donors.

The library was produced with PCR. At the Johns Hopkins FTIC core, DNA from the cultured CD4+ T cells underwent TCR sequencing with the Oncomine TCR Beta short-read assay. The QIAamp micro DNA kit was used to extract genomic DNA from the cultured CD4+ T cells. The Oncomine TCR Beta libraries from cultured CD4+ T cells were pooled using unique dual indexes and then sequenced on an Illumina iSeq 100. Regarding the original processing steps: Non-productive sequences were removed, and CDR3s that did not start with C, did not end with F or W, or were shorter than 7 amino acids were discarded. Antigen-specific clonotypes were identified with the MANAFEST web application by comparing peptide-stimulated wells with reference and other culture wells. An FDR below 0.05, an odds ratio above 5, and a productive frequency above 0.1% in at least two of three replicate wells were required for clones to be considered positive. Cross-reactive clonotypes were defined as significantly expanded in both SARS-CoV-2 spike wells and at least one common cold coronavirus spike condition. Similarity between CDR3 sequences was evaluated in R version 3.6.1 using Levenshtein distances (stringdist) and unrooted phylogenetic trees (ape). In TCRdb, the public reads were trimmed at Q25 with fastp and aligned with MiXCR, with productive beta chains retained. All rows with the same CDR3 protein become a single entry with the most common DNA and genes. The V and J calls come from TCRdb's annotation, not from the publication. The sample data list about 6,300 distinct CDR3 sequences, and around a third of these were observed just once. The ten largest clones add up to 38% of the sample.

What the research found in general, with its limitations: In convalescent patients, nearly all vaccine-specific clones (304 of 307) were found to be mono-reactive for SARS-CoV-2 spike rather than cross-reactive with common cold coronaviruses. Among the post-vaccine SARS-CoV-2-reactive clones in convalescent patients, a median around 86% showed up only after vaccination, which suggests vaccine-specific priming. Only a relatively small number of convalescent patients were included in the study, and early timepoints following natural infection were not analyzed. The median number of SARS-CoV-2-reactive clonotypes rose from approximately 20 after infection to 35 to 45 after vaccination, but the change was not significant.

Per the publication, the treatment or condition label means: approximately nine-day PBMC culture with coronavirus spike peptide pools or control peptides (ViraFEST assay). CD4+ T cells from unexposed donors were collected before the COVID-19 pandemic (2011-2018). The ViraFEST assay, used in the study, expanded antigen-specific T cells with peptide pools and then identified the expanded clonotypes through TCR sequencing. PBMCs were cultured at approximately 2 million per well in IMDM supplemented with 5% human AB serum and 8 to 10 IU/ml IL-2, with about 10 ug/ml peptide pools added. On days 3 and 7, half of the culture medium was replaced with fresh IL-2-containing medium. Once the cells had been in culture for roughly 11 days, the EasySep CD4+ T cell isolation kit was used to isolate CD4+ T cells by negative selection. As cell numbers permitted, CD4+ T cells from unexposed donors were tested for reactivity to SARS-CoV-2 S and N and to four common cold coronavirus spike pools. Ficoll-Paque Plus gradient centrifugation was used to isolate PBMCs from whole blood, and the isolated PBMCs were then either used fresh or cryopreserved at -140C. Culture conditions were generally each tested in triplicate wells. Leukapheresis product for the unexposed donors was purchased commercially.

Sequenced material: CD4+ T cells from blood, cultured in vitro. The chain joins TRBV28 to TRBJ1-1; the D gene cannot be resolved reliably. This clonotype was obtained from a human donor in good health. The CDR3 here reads CASSFPTVGPAFF. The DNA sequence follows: TGTGCCAGCAGTTTCCCCACAGTGGGTCCAGCTTTCTTT.